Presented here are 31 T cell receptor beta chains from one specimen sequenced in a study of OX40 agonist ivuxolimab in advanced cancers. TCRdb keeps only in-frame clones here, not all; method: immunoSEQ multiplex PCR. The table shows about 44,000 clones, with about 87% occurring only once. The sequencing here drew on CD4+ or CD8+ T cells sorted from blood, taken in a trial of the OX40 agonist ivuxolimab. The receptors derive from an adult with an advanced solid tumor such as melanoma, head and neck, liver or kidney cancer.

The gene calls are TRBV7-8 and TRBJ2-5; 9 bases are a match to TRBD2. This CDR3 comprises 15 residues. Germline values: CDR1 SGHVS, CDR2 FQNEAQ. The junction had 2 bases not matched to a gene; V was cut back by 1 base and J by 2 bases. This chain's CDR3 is CASSLDAGGQETQYF. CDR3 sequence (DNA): TGTGCCAGCAGCTTAGACGCGGGGGGGCAAGAGACCCAGTACTTC.

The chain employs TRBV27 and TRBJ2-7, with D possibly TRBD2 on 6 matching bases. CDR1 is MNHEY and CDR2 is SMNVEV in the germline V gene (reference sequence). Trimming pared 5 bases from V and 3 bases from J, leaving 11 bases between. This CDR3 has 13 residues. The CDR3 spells CASSTTAGYEQYF. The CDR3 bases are TGTGCCAGCAGTACGACAGCGGGCTACGAGCAGTACTTC.

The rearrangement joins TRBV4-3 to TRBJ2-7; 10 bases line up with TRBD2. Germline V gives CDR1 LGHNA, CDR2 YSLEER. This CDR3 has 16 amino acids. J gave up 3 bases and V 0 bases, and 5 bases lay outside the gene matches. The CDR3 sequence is CASSQDLTSGIYEQYF. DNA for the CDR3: TGCGCCAGCAGCCAAGATCTAACTAGCGGGATCTACGAGCAGTACTTC.

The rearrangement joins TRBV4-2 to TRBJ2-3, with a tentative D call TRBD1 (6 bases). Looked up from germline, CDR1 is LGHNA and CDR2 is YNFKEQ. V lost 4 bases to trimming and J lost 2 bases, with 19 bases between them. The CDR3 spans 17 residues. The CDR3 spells CASSLTFPRGVTDTQYF. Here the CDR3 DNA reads TGTGCCAGCAGCCTTACATTTCCCAGGGGCGTCACAGATACGCAGTATTTT.

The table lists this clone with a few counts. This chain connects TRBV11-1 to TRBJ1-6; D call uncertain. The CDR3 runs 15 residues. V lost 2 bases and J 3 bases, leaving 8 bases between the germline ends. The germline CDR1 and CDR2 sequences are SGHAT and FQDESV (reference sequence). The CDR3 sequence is CASSLLKDYNSPLHF. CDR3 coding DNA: TGTGCCAGCAGCTTACTCAAGGACTATAATTCACCCCTCCACTTT.

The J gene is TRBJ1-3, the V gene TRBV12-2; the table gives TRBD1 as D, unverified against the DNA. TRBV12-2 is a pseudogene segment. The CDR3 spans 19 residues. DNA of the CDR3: TGTGCAAGTCTTCACGGCCTTACCAGGGCCTTTCCCTCTGGAAACACCATATATTTT. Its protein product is CASLHGLTRAFPSGNTIYF.

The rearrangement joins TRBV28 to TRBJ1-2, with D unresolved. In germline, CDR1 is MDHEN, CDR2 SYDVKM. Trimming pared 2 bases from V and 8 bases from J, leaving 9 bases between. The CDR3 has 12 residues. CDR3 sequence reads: CASSLRQSGYTF. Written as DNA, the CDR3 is TGTGCCAGCAGTTTACGGCAGTCGGGCTACACCTTC.

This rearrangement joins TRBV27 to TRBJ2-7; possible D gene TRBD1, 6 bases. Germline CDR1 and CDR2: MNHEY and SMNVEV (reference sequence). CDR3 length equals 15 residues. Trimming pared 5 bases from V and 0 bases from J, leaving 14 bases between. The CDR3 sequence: CASSLNRVLSYEQYF. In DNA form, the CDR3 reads TGTGCCAGCAGTCTTAACAGGGTACTCTCCTACGAGCAGTACTTC.

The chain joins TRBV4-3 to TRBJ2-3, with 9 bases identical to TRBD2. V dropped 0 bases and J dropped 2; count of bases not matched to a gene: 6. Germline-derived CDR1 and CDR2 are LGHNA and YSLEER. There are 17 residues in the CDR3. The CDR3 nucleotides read TGCGCCAGCAGCCAAGATCAGGGACTAGCCAACACAGATACGCAGTATTTT. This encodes CASSQDQGLANTDTQYF.

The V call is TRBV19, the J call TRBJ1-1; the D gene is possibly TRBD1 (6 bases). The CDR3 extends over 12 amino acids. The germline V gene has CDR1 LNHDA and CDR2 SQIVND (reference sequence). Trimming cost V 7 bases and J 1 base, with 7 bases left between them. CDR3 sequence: CASKTGNTEAFF. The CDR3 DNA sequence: TGTGCCAGTAAGACAGGGAACACTGAAGCTTTCTTT.

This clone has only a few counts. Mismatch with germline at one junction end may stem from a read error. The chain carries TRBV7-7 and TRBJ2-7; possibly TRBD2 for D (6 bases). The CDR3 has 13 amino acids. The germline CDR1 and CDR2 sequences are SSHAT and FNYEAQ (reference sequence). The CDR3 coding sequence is TGTGCTAGCAGCTTAGGGACTGCCTACGAGCAGTACTTC. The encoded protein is CASSLGTAYEQYF.

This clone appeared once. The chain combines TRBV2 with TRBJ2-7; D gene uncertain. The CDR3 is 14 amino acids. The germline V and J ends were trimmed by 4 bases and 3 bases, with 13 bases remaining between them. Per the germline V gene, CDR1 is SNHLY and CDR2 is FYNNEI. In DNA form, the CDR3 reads TGTGCCAGCAGTGGTAATCTTTATAACTACGAGCAGTACTTC. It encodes CASSGNLYNYEQYF.

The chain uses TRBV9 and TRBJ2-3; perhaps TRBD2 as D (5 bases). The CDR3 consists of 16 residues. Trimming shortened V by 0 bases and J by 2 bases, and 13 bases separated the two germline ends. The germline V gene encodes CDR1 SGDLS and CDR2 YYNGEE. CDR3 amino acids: CASSVGNLGNTDTQYF. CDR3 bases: TGTGCCAGCAGCGTAGGGAATCTCGGGAACACAGATACGCAGTATTTT.

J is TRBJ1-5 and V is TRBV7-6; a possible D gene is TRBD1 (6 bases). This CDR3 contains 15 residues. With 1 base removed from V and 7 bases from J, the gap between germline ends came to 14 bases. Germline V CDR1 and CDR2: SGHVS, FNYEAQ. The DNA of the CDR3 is TGTGCCAGCAGCTTAGAATGGGGGGCGAGACAGCCCCAGCATTTT. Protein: CASSLEWGARQPQHF. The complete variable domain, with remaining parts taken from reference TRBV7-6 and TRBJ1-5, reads GAGVSQSPRYKVTKRGQDVALRCDPISGHVSLYWYRQALGQGPEFLTYFNYEAQQDKSGLPNDRFSAERPEGSISTLTIQRTEQRDSAMYRCASSLEWGARQPQHFGDGTRLSIL.

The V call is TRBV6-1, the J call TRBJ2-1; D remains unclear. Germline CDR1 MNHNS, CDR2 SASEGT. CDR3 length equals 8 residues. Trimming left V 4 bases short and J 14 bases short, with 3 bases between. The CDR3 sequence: CASSAEFF. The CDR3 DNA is TGTGCCAGCAGTGCTGAGTTCTTC.

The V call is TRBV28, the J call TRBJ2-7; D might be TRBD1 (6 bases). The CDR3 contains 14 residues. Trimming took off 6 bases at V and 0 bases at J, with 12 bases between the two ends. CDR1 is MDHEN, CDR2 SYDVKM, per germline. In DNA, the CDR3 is TGTGCCAGCAGGCTGGGGGCCTCCTCCTACGAGCAGTACTTC. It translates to CASRLGASSYEQYF.

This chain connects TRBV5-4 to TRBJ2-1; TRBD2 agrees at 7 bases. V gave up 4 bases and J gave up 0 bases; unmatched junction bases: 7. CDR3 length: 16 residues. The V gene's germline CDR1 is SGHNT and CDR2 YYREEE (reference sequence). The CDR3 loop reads CASSPEAGSSYNEQFF. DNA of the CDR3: TGTGCCAGCAGCCCAGAAGCGGGGAGCTCCTACAATGAGCAGTTCTTC.

CDR3 loop: CASSLGQGAYEQYF. CDR3 sequence (DNA): TGTGCCAGCAGCTTGGGACAGGGGGCTTACGAGCAGTACTTC. J is TRBJ2-7 and V is TRBV13; 12 bases are a match to TRBD1. The CDR3 length is 14 residues. CDR1 and CDR2 (germline): PRHDT, FYEKMQ (reference sequence). Losses at the gene ends were 3 bases for V and 4 bases for J; bases not matched to a gene: 1.

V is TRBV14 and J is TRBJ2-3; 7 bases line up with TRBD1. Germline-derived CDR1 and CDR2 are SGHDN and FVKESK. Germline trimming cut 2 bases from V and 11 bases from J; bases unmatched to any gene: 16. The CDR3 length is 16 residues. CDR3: CASSQNARQGFPKQYF. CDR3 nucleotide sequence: TGTGCCAGCAGCCAAAACGCGAGACAGGGTTTCCCGAAGCAGTATTTT.

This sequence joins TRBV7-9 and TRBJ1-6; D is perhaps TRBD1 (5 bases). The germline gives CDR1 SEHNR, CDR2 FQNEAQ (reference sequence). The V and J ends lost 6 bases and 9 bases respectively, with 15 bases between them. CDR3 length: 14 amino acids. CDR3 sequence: CASRTGTDASPLHF. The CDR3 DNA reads TGTGCCAGCAGAACCGGGACGGACGCTTCACCCCTCCACTTT.

The CDR3 spells CASSHGQSTNYGYTF. The CDR3, as DNA: TGCGCCAGCAGCCATGGACAGTCCACTAACTATGGCTACACCTTC. The rearrangement uses TRBV4-1 and TRBJ1-2; D is possibly TRBD1 (6 bases). Germline V gene lookup returns CDR1 MGHRA and CDR2 YSYEKL. CDR3 length: 15 residues. V lost 3 bases, J lost 0 bases, and 11 bases lay in between.

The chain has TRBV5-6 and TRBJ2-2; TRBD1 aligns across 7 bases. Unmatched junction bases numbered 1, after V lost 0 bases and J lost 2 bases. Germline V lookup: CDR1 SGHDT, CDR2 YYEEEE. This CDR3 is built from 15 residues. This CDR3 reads CASSLGQGNTGELFF. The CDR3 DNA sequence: TGTGCCAGCAGCTTGGGACAGGGAAACACCGGGGAGCTGTTTTTT.

The CDR3 protein is CASSSGYSTDTQYF. CDR3 DNA sequence: TGTGCCAGCAGCTCGGGCTATAGCACAGATACGCAGTATTTT. The chain joins TRBV5-4 to TRBJ2-3; D remains ambiguous. This CDR3 has 14 amino acids. Germline V CDR1 and CDR2: SGHNT, YYREEE (reference sequence). Trimming pared 3 bases from V and 0 bases from J, leaving 8 bases between.

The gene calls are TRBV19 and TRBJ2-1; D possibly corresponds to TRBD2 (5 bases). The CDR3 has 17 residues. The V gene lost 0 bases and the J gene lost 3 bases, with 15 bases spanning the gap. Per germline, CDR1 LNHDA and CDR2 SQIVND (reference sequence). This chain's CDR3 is CASSIDQLGSYYNEQFF. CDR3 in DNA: TGTGCCAGTAGTATAGATCAATTAGGGAGTTACTACAATGAGCAGTTCTTC.

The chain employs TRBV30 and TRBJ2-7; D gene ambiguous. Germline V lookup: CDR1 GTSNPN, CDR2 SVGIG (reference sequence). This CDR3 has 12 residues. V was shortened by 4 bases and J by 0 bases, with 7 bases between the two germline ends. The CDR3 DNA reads TGTGCCTGGAATCCGACCTCCTACGAGCAGTACTTC. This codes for CAWNPTSYEQYF.

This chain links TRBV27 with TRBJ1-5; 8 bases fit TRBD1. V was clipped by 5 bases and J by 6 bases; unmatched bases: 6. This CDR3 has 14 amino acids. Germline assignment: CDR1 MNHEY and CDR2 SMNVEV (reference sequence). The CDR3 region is CASSIDRGLQPQHF. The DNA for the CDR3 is TGTGCCAGCAGTATCGACAGGGGTCTTCAGCCCCAGCATTTT.

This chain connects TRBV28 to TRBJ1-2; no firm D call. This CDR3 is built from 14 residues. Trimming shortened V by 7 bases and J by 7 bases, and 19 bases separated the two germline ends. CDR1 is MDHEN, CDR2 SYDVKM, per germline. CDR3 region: CASTPETSARGYTF. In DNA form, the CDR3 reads TGTGCCAGCACCCCCGAAACCTCGGCGCGTGGCTACACCTTC.

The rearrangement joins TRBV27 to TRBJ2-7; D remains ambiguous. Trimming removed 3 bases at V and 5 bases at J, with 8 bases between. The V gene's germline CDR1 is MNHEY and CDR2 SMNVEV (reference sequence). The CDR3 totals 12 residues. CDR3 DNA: TGTGCCAGCAGTTTCCCGGGTAACGAGCAGTACTTC. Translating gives CASSFPGNEQYF.

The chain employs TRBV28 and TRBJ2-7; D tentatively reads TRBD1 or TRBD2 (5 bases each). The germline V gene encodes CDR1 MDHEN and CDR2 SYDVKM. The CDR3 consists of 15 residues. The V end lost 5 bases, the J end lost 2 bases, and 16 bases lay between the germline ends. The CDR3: CASSISGTAAYEQYF. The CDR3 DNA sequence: TGTGCCAGCAGTATCTCCGGGACCGCTGCCTACGAGCAGTACTTC.

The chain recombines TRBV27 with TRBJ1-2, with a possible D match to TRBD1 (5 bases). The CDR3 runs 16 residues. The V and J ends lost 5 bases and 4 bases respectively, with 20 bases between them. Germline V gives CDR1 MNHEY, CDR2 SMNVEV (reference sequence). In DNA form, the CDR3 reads TGTGCCAGCAGTCCTTGGACACCCCCCGGGGGCTATGGCTACACCTTC. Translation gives CASSPWTPPGGYGYTF.

This CDR3 is CAISESEPGDEQYF. The CDR3 bases are TGTGCCATCAGTGAGTCGGAGCCAGGGGACGAGCAGTACTTC. The chain couples TRBV10-3 to TRBJ2-7, with D possibly TRBD1 on 6 matching bases. Germline V gives CDR1 ENHRY, CDR2 SYGVKD. The CDR3 covers 14 residues. V lost 0 bases and J lost 5, with 11 bases in between.